The clone carrying this T cell receptor (beta chain) has just a few counts. This CDR3 has 15 residues. Germline V CDR1 and CDR2: SGDLS, YYNGEE. J lost 8 bases, V lost 0 bases, and 7 bases had no gene match. Using its own MiXCR run on the 5' RACE reads, TCRdb lists one record per CDR3 protein. The sample comprises 310,000 or so distinct CDR3 sequences, roughly 10% of which are singletons, and 7% to 8.5% rests with the top ten. These data are taken from a study of identical twins. These data were also reused for a study on yellow fever vaccine responses in identical twins.

The clonotype comes from a woman between 18 and 29 years old in good health. The gene calls are TRBV9 and TRBJ2-1, with 8 positions matching TRBD2. What was sequenced was CD8+ T cells sorted from blood. This CDR3 reads CASSVGRGGLYEQFF. DNA for the CDR3: TGTGCCAGCAGCGTAGGTCGGGGGGGGTTGTATGAGCAGTTCTTC.